What follows are 29 T cell receptor beta chains derived from one specimen sequenced in a study of blood T cell repertoires in COVID-19. Profiling relied on immunoSEQ multiplex PCR, and the TCRdb table lists in-frame clones only, not all of them. The table shows approximately 53,000 clones, with about 78% occurring only once. Sequencing used PBMCs or T cells enriched from blood (not recorded which). These receptors were taken from a woman aged 50 to 65 with acute COVID-19.

This sequence joins TRBV4-1 and TRBJ1-5; D not certain. CDR3 length: 14 amino acids. Trimming took off 4 bases at V and 7 bases at J, with 14 bases between the two ends. Germline lookup yields CDR1 MGHRA and CDR2 YSYEKL. The chain's CDR3 is CASSLGRTVQPQHF. DNA for the CDR3: TGCGCCAGCAGCCTAGGGAGAACCGTACAGCCCCAGCATTTT.

This clone was found once. The V gene is TRBV2, the J gene TRBJ1-1; D might be TRBD1 (5 bases). V shed 2 bases and J shed 8 bases, with 9 bases lying between them. Germline CDR1 and CDR2: SNHLY and FYNNEI. The CDR3 length is 12 residues. CDR3 sequence (DNA): TGTGCCAGCAGTGAACAGGGATTGGAAGCTTTCTTT. Amino acids: CASSEQGLEAFF. Full variable domain (outside the CDR3, taken from reference TRBV2 and TRBJ1-1): EPEVTQTPSHQVTQMGQEVILRCVPISNHLYFYWYRQILGQKVEFLVSFYNNEISEKSEIFDDQFSVERPDGSNFTLKIRSTKLEDSAMYFCASSEQGLEAFFGQGTRLTVV.

This chain connects TRBV18 to TRBJ2-1; 9 positions agree with TRBD2. CDR1 and CDR2 from the germline V gene are KGHSH and LQKENI. The CDR3 totals 15 residues. After removal of 3 bases from V and 9 bases from J, the junction contained 9 bases not matched to a gene. Here the CDR3 reads CASSPGGGGAGEQFF. The DNA for the CDR3 is TGTGCCAGCTCACCGGGAGGCGGGGGGGCAGGTGAGCAGTTCTTC. Using reference TRBV18 and TRBJ2-1 for the parts outside the CDR3, the full variable domain is NAGVMQNPRHLVRRRGQEARLRCSPMKGHSHVYWYRQLPEEGLKFMVYLQKENIIDESGMPKERFSAEFPKEGPSILRIQQVVRGDSAAYFCASSPGGGGAGEQFFGPGTRLTVL.

The chain is built from TRBV6-6 and TRBJ2-1; no definite D call. Germline CDR1 reads MNHNY; CDR2 reads SVGAGI (reference sequence). Deletions cut 2 bases from V and 9 bases from J, with 17 bases between. The CDR3 length is 15 residues. Here the CDR3 reads CASSYHSLKTGEQFF. CDR3 coding DNA: TGTGCCAGCAGTTACCATTCCCTCAAGACGGGTGAGCAGTTCTTC.

The chain recombines TRBV30 with TRBJ1-5; weak D call: TRBD1 (5 bases). CDR3 length: 14 residues. Germline CDR1 GTSNPN, CDR2 SVGIG (reference sequence). V was pared by 4 bases and J by 0 bases, with 10 bases between. The CDR3 reads CAWNFGHSNQPQHF. For the CDR3, the DNA is TGTGCCTGGAATTTTGGACATAGCAATCAGCCCCAGCATTTT.

V gene TRBV18 combines with J gene TRBJ1-1; the match to TRBD1 covers 7 bases. Germline-derived CDR1 and CDR2 are KGHSH and LQKENI. V was clipped by 6 bases and J by 7 bases; unmatched bases: 11. There are 14 residues in the CDR3. CDR3 DNA: TGTGCCAGCTCGCTTGCCGGACAGGAGGGTGAAGCTTTCTTT. Translated, it gives CASSLAGQEGEAFF.

This sequence joins TRBV6-1 and TRBJ1-1; 7 bases are a match to TRBD1. J lost 6 bases, V lost 3 bases, and 10 bases had no gene match. The CDR3 is made up of 15 amino acids. Germline CDR1 reads MNHNS; CDR2 reads SASEGT. The CDR3 DNA follows: TGTGCCAGCAGTGACAGGGGGTCGGGTCTACCTGAAGCTTTCTTT. This sequence encodes CASSDRGSGLPEAFF.

The chain links TRBV7-3 to TRBJ1-1; D uncertain. Germline CDR1 SGHTA, CDR2 FQGTGA. There are 13 residues in the CDR3. V was pared by 0 bases and J by 3 bases, with 5 bases between. The CDR3 DNA reads as TGTGCCAGCAGCTTAACCTTAGACACTGAAGCTTTCTTT. Encoded protein: CASSLTLDTEAFF.

This chain uses TRBV29-1 with TRBJ1-2; possible D gene TRBD1, 5 bases. The CDR3 is 13 amino acids. CDR1 is SQVTM, CDR2 ANQGSEA, per germline. Trimming took 3 bases from V and 4 from J, leaving 12 bases between them. In nucleotides, the CDR3 is TGCAGCGTTGAGAACAGGACGATCTATGGCTACACCTTC. It specifies CSVENRTIYGYTF.

This rearrangement joins TRBV13 to TRBJ1-6, with D perhaps matching TRBD1 (6 bases). The CDR3 extends over 15 amino acids. V lost 5 bases to trimming and J lost 4 bases, with 12 bases between them. Germline V gene lookup returns CDR1 PRHDT and CDR2 FYEKMQ (reference sequence). The CDR3 here is CASSPRDTYNSPLHF. The CDR3 nucleotides read TGTGCCAGCAGCCCCCGGGACACGTATAATTCACCCCTCCACTTT.

This chain connects TRBV7-2 to TRBJ1-2; 9 bases line up with TRBD1. Germline V CDR1 and CDR2: SGHTA, FQGNSA. The V segment lost 1 base and the J segment 8 bases; nucleotides outside the gene matches: 8. The CDR3 is made up of 15 amino acids. The CDR3 DNA reads as TGTGCCAGCAGCTTAGGGGGACAGGGAAGGAGAGGCTACACCTTC. It translates to CASSLGGQGRRGYTF.

This rearrangement joins TRBV7-9 to TRBJ1-5; 8 nucleotides line up with TRBD1. Germline V gives CDR1 SEHNR, CDR2 FQNEAQ (reference sequence). There are 16 residues in the CDR3. J lost 4 bases, V lost 1 base, and 6 bases had no gene match. DNA of the CDR3: TGTGCCAGCAGCTTAGGGGGCCAGGGGGCTAATCAGCCCCAGCATTTT. It is translated as CASSLGGQGANQPQHF.

J is TRBJ1-1 and V is TRBV6-4, with D unresolved. The CDR3 runs to 12 residues. CDR1 MRHNA and CDR2 SNTAGT come from the germline V gene. CDR3 DNA sequence: TGTGAAGAGGGTGGTCGTAAGACTGAAGCTTTCTTT. Its translation: CEEGGRKTEAFF.

This rearrangement joins TRBV12-3 or TRBV12-4 to TRBJ1-5; the D is unclear. V shed 5 bases and J shed 6 bases, with 11 bases lying between them. The CDR3 length is 13 residues. The chain's CDR3 is CASSARSVQPQHF. The CDR3 coding sequence is TGTGCCAGCAGTGCAAGGAGTGTTCAGCCCCAGCATTTT.

V is TRBV5-1 and J is TRBJ2-4; the match to TRBD1 covers 8 bases. The CDR3 runs 15 residues. The germline V gene encodes CDR1 SGHRS and CDR2 YFSETQ. V lost 0 bases, J lost 4 bases, and 3 bases stayed unmatched. Here the CDR3 DNA reads TGCGCCAGCAGCTTGGATGGACAGGGAAAAAACATTCAGTACTTC. This gives the protein CASSLDGQGKNIQYF.

The rearrangement joins TRBV7-2 to TRBJ2-5; possible D gene TRBD2, 6 bases. This CDR3 has 14 residues. Germline V CDR1 and CDR2: SGHTA, FQGNSA. The V end lost 2 bases, the J end lost 5 bases, and 12 bases lay between the germline ends. The CDR3 loop is CASSLSYGGETQYF. The CDR3 DNA follows: TGTGCCAGCAGCTTATCCTACGGAGGGGAGACCCAGTACTTC.

This chain connects TRBV30 to TRBJ2-7; no firm D call. This CDR3 has 13 amino acids. Per the germline V gene, CDR1 is GTSNPN and CDR2 is SVGIG (reference sequence). V was cut by 1 base and J by 1 base, with 8 bases left in between. The CDR3 region is CAWSGVFSYEQYF. In DNA form, the CDR3 reads TGTGCCTGGAGTGGCGTTTTTTCCTACGAGCAGTACTTC.

As DNA, the CDR3 is TGTGCCTGGAGTCCCGGTGCCGATCAGCCCCAGCATTTT. This codes for CAWSPGADQPQHF. This sequence joins TRBV30 and TRBJ1-5; D is unclear. The CDR3 spans 13 residues. Trimming took 2 bases from V and 5 from J, leaving 10 bases between them. The germline V gene has CDR1 GTSNPN and CDR2 SVGIG (reference sequence).

This clone was detected only a few times. The rearrangement joins TRBV7-3 to TRBJ2-2; possible D gene TRBD2, 6 bases. Germline V gene data show CDR1 as SGHTA and CDR2 as FQGTGA. V shed 2 bases and J shed 5 bases, with 6 bases lying between them. This CDR3 spans 13 amino acids. CDR3 sequence: CASSLGRTGELFF. As DNA, the CDR3 is TGTGCCAGCAGCTTAGGGAGGACCGGGGAGCTGTTTTTT.

This clone has a handful of counts. The gene calls are TRBV9 and TRBJ1-6; D remains ambiguous. Germline assignment: CDR1 SGDLS and CDR2 YYNGEE. The V end was cut by 0 bases, the J end by 10 bases, with 11 bases between. The CDR3 runs to 14 residues. This CDR3 is CASSVGKVESPLHF. CDR3 in DNA: TGTGCCAGCAGCGTAGGTAAGGTGGAGTCACCCCTCCACTTT.

V is TRBV29-1 and J is TRBJ1-2, with TRBD1 matching over 7 bases. CDR3 length: 13 residues. CDR1 SQVTM and CDR2 ANQGSEA come from the germline V gene. The ends lost 7 bases at V and 5 bases at J; junction bases unmatched: 10. CDR3 DNA sequence: TGCAGCGCCCCAACAGGGGTGCAGTATGGCTACACCTTC. Amino acids: CSAPTGVQYGYTF. Filled out from reference TRBV29-1 and TRBJ1-2, the complete variable domain reads SAVISQKPSRDICQRGTSLTIQCQVDSQVTMMFWYRQQPGQSLTLIATANQGSEATYESGFVIDKFPISRPNLTFSTLTVSNMSPEDSSIYLCSAPTGVQYGYTFGSGTRLTVV.

The chain is built from TRBV5-4 and TRBJ2-1, with D uncertain. The CDR3 totals 11 residues. Germline V lookup: CDR1 SGHNT, CDR2 YYREEE (reference sequence). The ends were cut back, 2 bases at V and 5 bases at J, with 2 bases in the middle. CDR3 region: CASSFNNEQFF. The CDR3 nucleotides read TGTGCCAGCAGCTTCAACAATGAGCAGTTCTTC.

This rearrangement joins TRBV2 to TRBJ2-1; 8 nucleotides align to TRBD2. Germline trimming cut 2 bases from V and 3 bases from J; bases unmatched to any gene: 3. The germline V gene has CDR1 SNHLY and CDR2 FYNNEI. CDR3 length: 15 amino acids. The CDR3 nucleotides read TGTGCCAGCAGTGAAAATAGCGGGGTCTACAATGAGCAGTTCTTC. It is translated as CASSENSGVYNEQFF.

The chain is built from TRBV28 and TRBJ1-2, with D unclear. Germline values: CDR1 MDHEN, CDR2 SYDVKM. The CDR3 extends over 11 amino acids. V lost 8 bases to trimming and J lost 8 bases, with 12 bases between them. Written as DNA, the CDR3 is TGTGCCAGCTCCCGGTCGTGGGGCTACACCTTC. It codes for CASSRSWGYTF.

This clone was picked up one time. The chain is built from TRBV21-1 and TRBJ2-7; TRBD2 is the table's D call and was not checked against the DNA. TRBV21-1 is a listed pseudogene. This CDR3 has 18 amino acids. CDR3 region: CASSKVRLPPRGAYEQYF. CDR3 in DNA: TGTGCCAGCAGCAAAGTCAGGTTGCCCCCCCGGGGGGCCTACGAGCAGTACTTC.

CDR3 sequence (DNA): TGTGCCAGCAGCAATCAACCGAGCTCCTACAATGAGCAGTTCTTC. Its protein is CASSNQPSSYNEQFF. The chain links TRBV7-2 to TRBJ2-1; D uncertain. V lost 5 bases and J lost 0, with 11 bases in between. CDR3 length: 15 residues. Germline-derived CDR1 and CDR2 are SGHTA and FQGNSA. Complete variable domain (other parts from reference TRBV7-2 and TRBJ2-1): GAGVSQSPSNKVTEKGKDVELRCDPISGHTALYWYRQSLGQGLEFLIYFQGNSAPDKSGLPSDRFSAERTGGSVSTLTIQRTQQEDSAVYLCASSNQPSSYNEQFFGPGTRLTVL.

The chain recombines TRBV4-2 with TRBJ1-5; the D is unclear. This CDR3 is built from 13 residues. The V end lost 1 base, the J end lost 5 bases, and 6 bases lay between the germline ends. The germline V gene has CDR1 LGHNA and CDR2 YNFKEQ. CDR3 DNA sequence: TGTGCCAGCAGCCAAGGACTTGATCAGCCCCAGCATTTT. Protein sequence: CASSQGLDQPQHF.

This chain connects TRBV2 to TRBJ2-6, with 9 bases aligning to TRBD1. V dropped 3 bases and J dropped 1; count of bases not matched to a gene: 4. The length of the CDR3 is 17 residues. Germline values: CDR1 SNHLY, CDR2 FYNNEI. The CDR3 DNA is TGTGCCAGCAGTGAGGGACAGGGCTCTTCTGGGGCCAACGTCCTGACTTTC. Amino acids: CASSEGQGSSGANVLTF.

V and J are TRBV3-1 (or the pseudogene TRBV3-2) and TRBJ1-6, with D possibly TRBD1 on 6 matching bases. Germline loops: CDR1 LGHDT, CDR2 YNNKEL (reference sequence). V lost 0 bases, J lost 2 bases, and 14 bases lay in between. The CDR3 is made up of 18 amino acids. CDR3 residues: CASSQDLGGATYNSPLHF. The DNA of the CDR3 is TGTGCCAGCAGCCAAGATCTTGGGGGCGCAACCTATAATTCACCCCTCCACTTT.